This entry is about one T cell receptor (beta chain). These data belong to a study of shared T cell receptors in the human thymus. Deletions cut 5 bases from V and 3 bases from J, with 21 bases between. Germline V gene sequence: CDR1 SGHTS, CDR2 YDEGEE. The CDR3 extends over 16 amino acids. Repertoires were generated with immunoSEQ multiplex PCR, while TCRdb's copy carries only in-frame clones and drops some. The table has under 450,000 clones, more than 85% seen once; the top ten hold about 0.02%. The TCR sequence derives from a human donor. Specimen: thymocytes. The chain combines TRBV5-8 with TRBJ2-7; D might be TRBD1 (9 bases). The CDR3 here is CASSPRGDRVNYEQYF. The CDR3 DNA follows: TGTGCCAGCAGTCCGCGGGGGGACAGGGTCAACTACGAGCAGTACTTC.